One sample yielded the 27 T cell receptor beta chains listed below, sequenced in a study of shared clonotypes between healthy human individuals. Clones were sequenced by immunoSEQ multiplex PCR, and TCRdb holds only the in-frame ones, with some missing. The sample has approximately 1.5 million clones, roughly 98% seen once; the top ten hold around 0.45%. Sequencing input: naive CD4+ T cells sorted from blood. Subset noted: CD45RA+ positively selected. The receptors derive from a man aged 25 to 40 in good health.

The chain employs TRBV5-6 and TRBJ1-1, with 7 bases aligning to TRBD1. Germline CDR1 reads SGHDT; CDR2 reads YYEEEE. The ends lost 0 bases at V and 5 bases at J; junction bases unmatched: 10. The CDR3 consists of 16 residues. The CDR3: CASSLVGRGQGTEAFF. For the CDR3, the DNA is TGTGCCAGCAGCTTGGTTGGTAGGGGGCAAGGAACTGAAGCTTTCTTT.

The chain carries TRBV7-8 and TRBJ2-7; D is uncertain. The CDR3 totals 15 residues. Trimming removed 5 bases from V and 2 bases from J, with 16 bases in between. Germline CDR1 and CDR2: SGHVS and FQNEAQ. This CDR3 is CASSPGLGVAYEQYF. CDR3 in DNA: TGTGCCAGCAGCCCAGGCCTGGGCGTAGCCTACGAGCAGTACTTC.

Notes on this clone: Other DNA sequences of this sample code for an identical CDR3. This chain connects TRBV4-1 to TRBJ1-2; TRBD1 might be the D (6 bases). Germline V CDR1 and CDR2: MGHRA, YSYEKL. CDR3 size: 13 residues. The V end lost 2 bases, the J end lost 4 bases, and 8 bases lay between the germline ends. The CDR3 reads CASSQTGFYGYTF. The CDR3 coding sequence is TGCGCCAGCAGCCAAACAGGGTTCTATGGCTACACCTTC.

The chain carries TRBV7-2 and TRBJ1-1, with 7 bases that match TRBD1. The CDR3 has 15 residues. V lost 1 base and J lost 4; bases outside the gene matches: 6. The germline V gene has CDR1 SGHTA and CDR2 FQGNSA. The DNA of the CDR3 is TGTGCCAGCAGCTTAGAAAGTACAGGGGTCACTGAAGCTTTCTTT. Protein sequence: CASSLESTGVTEAFF.

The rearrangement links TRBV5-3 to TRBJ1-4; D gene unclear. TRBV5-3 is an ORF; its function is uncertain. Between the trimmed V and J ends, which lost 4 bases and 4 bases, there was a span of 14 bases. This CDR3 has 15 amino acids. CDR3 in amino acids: CARSVLGGCNEKLFF. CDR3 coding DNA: TGTGCCAGAAGCGTCCTAGGAGGCTGTAATGAAAAACTGTTTTTT.

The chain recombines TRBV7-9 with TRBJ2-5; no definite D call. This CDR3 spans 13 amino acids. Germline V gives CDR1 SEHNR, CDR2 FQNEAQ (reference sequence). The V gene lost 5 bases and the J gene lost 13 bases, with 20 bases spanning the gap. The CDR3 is CASSPEAGTAPYF. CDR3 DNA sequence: TGTGCCAGCAGCCCAGAGGCAGGAACAGCACCGTACTTC.

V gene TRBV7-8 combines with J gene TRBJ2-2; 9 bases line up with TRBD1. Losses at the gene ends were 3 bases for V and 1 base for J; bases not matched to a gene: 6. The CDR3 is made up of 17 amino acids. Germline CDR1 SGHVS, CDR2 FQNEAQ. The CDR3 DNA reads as TGTGCCAGCAGCTTCCCCCGGGGACAGGGGAACACCGGGGAGCTGTTTTTT. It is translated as CASSFPRGQGNTGELFF.

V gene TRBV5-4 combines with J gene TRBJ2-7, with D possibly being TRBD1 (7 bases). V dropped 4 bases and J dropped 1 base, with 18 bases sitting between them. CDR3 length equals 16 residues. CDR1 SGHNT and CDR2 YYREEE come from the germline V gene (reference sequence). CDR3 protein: CASSPTGDSLSYEQYF. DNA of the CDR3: TGTGCCAGCAGCCCCACGGGGGACAGTCTTTCCTACGAGCAGTACTTC.

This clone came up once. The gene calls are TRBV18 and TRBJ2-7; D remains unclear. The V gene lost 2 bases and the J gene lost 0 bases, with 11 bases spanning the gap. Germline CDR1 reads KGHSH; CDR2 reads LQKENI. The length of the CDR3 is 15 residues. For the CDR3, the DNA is TGTGCCAGCTCACCAATCATTGGGAACTCCTACGAGCAGTACTTC. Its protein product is CASSPIIGNSYEQYF.

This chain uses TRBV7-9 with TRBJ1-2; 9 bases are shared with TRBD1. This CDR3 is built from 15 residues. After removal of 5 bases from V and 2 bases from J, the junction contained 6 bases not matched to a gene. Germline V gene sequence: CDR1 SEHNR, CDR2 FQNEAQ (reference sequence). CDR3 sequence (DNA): TGTGCCAGCAGCCCGGTAGGGACAGGGAACTATGGCTACACCTTC. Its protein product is CASSPVGTGNYGYTF.

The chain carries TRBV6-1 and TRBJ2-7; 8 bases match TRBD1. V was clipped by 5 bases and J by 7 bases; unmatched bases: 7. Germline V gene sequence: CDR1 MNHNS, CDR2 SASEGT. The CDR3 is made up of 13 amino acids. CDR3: CASSKDRDWEQYF. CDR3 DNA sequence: TGTGCCAGCAGTAAGGACAGGGACTGGGAGCAGTACTTC.

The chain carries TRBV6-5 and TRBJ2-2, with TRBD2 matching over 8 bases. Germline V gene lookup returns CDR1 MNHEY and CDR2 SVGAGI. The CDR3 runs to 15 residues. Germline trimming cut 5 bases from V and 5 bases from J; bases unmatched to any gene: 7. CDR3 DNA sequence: TGTGCCAGCAGTCGAGCGGGAGCGGGGACCGGGGAGCTGTTTTTT. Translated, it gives CASSRAGAGTGELFF.

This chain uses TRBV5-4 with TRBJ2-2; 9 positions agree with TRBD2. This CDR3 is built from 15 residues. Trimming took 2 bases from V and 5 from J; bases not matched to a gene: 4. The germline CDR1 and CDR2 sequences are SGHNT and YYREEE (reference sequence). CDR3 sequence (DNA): TGTGCCAGCAGCTTTAGCGGGAGAGGTACCGGGGAGCTGTTTTTT. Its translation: CASSFSGRGTGELFF. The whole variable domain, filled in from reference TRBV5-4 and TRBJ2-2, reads ETGVTQSPTHLIKTRGQQVTLRCSSQSGHNTVSWYQQALGQGPQFIFQYYREEENGRGNFPPRFSGLQFPNYSSELNVNALELDDSALYLCASSFSGRGTGELFFGEGSRLTVL.

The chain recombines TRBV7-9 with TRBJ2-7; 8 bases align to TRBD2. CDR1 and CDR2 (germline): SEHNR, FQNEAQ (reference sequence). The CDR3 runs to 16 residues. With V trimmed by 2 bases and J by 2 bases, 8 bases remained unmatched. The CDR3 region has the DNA TGTGCCAGCAGCTTAAAGAGGAGCGGGAGCCCCTACGAGCAGTACTTC. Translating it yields CASSLKRSGSPYEQYF.

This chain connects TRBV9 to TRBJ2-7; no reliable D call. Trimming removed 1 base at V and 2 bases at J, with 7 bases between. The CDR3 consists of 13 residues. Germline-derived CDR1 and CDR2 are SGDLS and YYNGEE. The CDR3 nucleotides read TGTGCCAGCAGCGTAACCCTTCCCTACGAGCAGTACTTC. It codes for CASSVTLPYEQYF.

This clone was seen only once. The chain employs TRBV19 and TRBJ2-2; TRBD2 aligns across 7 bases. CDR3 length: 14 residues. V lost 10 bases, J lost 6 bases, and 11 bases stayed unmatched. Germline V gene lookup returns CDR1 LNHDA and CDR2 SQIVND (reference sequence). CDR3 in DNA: TGTGCCACCAGTAGAGGGAGGGCCCCCGGGGAGCTGTTTTTT. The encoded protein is CATSRGRAPGELFF.

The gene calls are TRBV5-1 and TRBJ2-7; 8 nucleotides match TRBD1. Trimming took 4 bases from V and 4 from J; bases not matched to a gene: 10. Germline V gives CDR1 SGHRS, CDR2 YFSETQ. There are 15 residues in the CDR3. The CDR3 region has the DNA TGCGCCAGCAGCCCGGGCCTACAGGGGGGATACGAGCAGTACTTC. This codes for CASSPGLQGGYEQYF.

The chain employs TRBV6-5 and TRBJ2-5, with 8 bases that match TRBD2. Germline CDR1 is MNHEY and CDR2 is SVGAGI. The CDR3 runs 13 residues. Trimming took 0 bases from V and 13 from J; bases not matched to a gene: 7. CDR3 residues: CASSYSKAGDRYF. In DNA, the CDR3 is TGTGCCAGCAGTTACTCGAAAGCGGGAGATCGGTACTTC.

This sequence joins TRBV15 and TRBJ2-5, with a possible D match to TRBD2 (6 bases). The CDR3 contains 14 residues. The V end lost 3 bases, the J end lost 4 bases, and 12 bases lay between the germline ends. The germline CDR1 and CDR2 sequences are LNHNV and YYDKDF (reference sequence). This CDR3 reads CATSRRGNRETQYF. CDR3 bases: TGTGCCACCAGCAGGCGGGGCAATCGAGAGACCCAGTACTTC.

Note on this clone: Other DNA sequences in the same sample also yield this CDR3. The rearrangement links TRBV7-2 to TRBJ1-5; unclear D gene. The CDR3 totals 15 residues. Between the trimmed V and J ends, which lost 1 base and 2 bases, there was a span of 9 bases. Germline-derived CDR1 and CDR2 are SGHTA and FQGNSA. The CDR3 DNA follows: TGTGCCAGCAGCTTAGGGCGGGGTCGCAATCAGCCCCAGCATTTT. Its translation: CASSLGRGRNQPQHF. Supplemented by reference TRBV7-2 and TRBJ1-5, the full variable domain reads GAGVSQSPSNKVTEKGKDVELRCDPISGHTALYWYRQSLGQGLEFLIYFQGNSAPDKSGLPSDRFSAERTGGSVSTLTIQRTQQEDSAVYLCASSLGRGRNQPQHFGDGTRLSIL.

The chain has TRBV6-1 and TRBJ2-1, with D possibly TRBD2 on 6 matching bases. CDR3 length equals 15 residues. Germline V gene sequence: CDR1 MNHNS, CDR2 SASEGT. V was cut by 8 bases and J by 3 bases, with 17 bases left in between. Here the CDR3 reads CASRFGLKNYNEQFF. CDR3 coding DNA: TGTGCCAGCCGATTTGGACTAAAGAACTACAATGAGCAGTTCTTC.

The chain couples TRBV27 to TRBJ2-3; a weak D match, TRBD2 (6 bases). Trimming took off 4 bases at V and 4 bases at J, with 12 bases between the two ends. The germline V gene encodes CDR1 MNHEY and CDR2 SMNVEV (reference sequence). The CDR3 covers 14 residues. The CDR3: CASSWGLFPDTQYF. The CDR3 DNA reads TGTGCCAGCAGTTGGGGACTTTTCCCAGATACGCAGTATTTT.

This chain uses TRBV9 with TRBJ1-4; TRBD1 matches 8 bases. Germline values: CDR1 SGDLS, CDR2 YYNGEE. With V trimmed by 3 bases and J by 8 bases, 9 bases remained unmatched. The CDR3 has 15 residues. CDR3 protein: CASSDPTGVREKLFF. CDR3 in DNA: TGTGCCAGCAGCGACCCGACAGGGGTAAGGGAAAAACTGTTTTTT.

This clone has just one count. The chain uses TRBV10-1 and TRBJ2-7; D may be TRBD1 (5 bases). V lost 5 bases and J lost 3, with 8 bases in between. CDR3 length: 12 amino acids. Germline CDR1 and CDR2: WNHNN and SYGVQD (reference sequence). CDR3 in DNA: TGCGCCAGCAGTAGGACAAACTACGAGCAGTACTTC. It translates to CASSRTNYEQYF.

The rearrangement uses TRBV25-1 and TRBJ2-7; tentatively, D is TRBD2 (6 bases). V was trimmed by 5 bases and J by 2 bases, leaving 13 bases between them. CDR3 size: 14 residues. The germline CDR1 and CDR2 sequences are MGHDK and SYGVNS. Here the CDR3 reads CASSSRGTAYEQYF. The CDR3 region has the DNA TGTGCCAGCAGTAGCCGGGGGACCGCCTACGAGCAGTACTTC.

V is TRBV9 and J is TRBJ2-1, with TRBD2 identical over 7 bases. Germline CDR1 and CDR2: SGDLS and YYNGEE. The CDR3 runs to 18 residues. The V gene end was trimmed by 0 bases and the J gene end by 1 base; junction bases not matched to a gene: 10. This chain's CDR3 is CASSVDGRAGASYNEQFF. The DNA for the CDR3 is TGTGCCAGCAGCGTAGACGGTCGGGCGGGAGCTTCCTACAATGAGCAGTTCTTC.

The CDR3 nucleotides are TGTGCCAGCAGCCAAGATAGGGTCCCCGAGTACGAGCAGTACTTC. Encoded protein: CASSQDRVPEYEQYF. The genes are TRBV4-2 and TRBJ2-7; D remains unclear. Germline V gives CDR1 LGHNA, CDR2 YNFKEQ. V was pared by 0 bases and J by 4 bases, with 13 bases between. There are 15 residues in the CDR3.